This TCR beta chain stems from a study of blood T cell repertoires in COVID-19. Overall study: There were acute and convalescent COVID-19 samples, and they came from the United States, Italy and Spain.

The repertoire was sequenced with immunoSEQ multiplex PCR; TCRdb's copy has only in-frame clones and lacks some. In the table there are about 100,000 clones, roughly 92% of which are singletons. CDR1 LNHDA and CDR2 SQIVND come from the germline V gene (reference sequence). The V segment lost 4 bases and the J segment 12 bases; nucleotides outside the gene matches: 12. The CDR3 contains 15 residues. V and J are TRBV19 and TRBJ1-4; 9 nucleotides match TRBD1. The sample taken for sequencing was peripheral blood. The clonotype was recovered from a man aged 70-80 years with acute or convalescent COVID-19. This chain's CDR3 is CASSNRDRVSVELFF. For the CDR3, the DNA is TGTGCCAGTAGTAACCGGGACAGGGTCTCAGTGGAACTGTTTTTT.